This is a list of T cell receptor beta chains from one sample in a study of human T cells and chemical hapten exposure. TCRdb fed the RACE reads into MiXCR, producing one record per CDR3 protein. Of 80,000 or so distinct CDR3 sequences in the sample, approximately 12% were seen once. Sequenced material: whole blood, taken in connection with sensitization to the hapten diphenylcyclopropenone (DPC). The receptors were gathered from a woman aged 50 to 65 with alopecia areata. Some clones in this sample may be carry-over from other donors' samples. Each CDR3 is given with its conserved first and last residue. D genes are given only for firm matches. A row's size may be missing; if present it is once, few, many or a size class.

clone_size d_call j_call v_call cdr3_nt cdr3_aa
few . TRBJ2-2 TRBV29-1 TGCAGCGTTTCTACTGGGGCGAACACCGGGGAGCTGTTTTTT CSVSTGANTGELFF
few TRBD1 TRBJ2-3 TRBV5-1 TGCGCCAGCAGCAAGGGACAGACTAGCACAGATACGCAGTATTTT CASSKGQTSTDTQYF
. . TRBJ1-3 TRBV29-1 TGCAGCGTTGAGTTACGGGGGTCCCCCTCTGGAAACACCATATATTTT CSVELRGSPSGNTIYF
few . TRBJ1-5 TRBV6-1 TGTGCCAGCAGTGAAGTAAACCAGCCCCAGCATTTT CASSEVNQPQHF
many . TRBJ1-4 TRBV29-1 TGCAGCGTTGAAGGCGGTTTTCCCGGGAAACTGTTTTTT CSVEGGFPGKLFF
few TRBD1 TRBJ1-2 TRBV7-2 TGTGCCAGCAGCCCGGACAGGGGGCCTGGCTACACCTTC CASSPDRGPGYTF
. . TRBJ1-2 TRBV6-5 TGTGCCAGCAGCATGTCAGGGGTCGGCTACACCTTC CASSMSGVGYTF
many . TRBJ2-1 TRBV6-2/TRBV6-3 TGTGCCAGCAGTTACCTGGGCCCGTATAGTTCTCTGCAGTTCTTC CASSYLGPYSSLQFF
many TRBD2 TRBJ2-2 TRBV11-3 TGTGCCAGCAGCTTCGTCTTCGCGGGAGCCGGGGAGCTGTTTTTT CASSFVFAGAGELFF
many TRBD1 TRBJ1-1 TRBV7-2 TGTGCCAGCAGTTATCCCGGGACAGGGAATGCTGAAGCTTTCTTT CASSYPGTGNAEAFF
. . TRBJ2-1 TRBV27 TGTGCCAGCAGTTTAAGGACTTCGCCAAACAATGAGCAGTTCTTC CASSLRTSPNNEQFF
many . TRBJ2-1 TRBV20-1 TGCAGTGCTAGCGGGCCCCCGGACTATGAGCAGTTCTTC CSASGPPDYEQFF
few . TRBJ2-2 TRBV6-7 TGTGCCAGCAGTTACTCGGCTCGGGGCCCAATCCCCACCGGGGAGCTGTTTTTT CASSYSARGPIPTGELFF
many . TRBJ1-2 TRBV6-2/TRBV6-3 TGTGCCACCGATCAGGGGTTTTTTGGCTACACCTTC CATDQGFFGYTF
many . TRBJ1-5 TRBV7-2 TGTGCCAGCAGCTTAGGGGGTACGCGCAATCAGCCCCAGCATTTT CASSLGGTRNQPQHF
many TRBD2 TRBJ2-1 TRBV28 TGTGCCAGCAGGGAAAGCGGGACCAGCTCCTACAATGAGCAGTTCTTC CASRESGTSSYNEQFF
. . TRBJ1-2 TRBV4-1 TGCGCCAGCAGCCCACCGGGTTGGAACTATGGCTACACCTTC CASSPPGWNYGYTF